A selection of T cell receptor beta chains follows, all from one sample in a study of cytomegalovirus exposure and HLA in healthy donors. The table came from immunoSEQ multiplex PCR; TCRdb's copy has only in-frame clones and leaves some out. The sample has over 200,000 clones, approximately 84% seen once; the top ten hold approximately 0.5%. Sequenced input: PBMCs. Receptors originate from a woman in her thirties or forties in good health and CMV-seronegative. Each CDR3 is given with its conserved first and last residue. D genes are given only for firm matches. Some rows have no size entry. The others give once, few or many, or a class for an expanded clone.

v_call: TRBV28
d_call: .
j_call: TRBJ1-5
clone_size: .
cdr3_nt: TGTGCCCCACTTGCCTCGAATCAGCCCCAGCATTTT
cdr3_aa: CAPLASNQPQHF

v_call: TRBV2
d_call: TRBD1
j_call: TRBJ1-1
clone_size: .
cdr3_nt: TGTGCCAGCAAGGGACAGCCGATGAACACTGAAGCTTTCTTT
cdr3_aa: CASKGQPMNTEAFF

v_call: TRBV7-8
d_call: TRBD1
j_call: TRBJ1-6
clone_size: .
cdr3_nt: TGTGCCAGCAGCTTAGCACCCGGGACAGCTAATTCACCCCTCCACTTT
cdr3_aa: CASSLAPGTANSPLHF

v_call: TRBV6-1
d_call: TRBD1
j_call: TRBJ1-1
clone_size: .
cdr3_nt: TGTGCCAGCAACGGACAGGTGAACACTGAAGCTTTCTTT
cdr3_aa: CASNGQVNTEAFF

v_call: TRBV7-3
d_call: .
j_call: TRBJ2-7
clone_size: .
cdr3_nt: TGTGCCAGCAGCCCATCGACAGGAGCCTACGAGCAGTACTTC
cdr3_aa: CASSPSTGAYEQYF

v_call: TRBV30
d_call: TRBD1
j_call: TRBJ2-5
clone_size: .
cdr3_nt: TGTGCCTGGAGTTCCAAACAGGGGGAGGAGACCCAGTACTTC
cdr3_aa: CAWSSKQGEETQYF

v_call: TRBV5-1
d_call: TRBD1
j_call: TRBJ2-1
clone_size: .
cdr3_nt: TGCGCCAGCAGCTTGGGACAGGGAGTCAATGAGCAGTTCTTC
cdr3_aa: CASSLGQGVNEQFF

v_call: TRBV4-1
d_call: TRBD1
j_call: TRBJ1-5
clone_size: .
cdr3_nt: TGCGCCAGCAGCCAAGTCTTGGACAGGCCGAATCAGCCCCAGCATTTT
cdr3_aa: CASSQVLDRPNQPQHF

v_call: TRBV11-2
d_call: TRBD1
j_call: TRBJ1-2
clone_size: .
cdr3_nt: TGTGCCAGCAGGAGACCGGGACAGGGGACTGGCTACACCTTC
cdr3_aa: CASRRPGQGTGYTF

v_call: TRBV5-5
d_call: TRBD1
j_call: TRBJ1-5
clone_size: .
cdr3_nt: TGTGCCAGCAGCACCTTACCACCGGGACAGGGGAATCAGCCCCAGCATTTT
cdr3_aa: CASSTLPPGQGNQPQHF

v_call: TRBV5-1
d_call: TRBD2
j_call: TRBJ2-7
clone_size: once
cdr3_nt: TGCGCCAGCAGCTTGGGGGGGGGATGGCAGGGACGCTCCTACGAGCAGTGCTTC
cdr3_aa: CASSLGGGWQGRSYEQCF

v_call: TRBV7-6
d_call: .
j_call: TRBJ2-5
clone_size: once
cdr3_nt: TGTGCCAGCAGCTTTCAGGGGCCGCCCCTGACCCAGTACTTC
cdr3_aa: CASSFQGPPLTQYF

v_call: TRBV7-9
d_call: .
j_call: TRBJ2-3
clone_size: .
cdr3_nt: TGTGCCAGCAGCTTGCAGGGGGGTACAGATACGCAGTATTTT
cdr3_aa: CASSLQGGTDTQYF

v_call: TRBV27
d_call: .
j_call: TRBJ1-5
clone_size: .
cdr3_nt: TGTGCCAGCAGGGGTACAGGGAATTATCAGCCCCAGCATTTT
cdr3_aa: CASRGTGNYQPQHF

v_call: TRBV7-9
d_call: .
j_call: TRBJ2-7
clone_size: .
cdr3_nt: TGTGCCAGCAGCCGAGACACATACGAGCAGTACTTC
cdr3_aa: CASSRDTYEQYF

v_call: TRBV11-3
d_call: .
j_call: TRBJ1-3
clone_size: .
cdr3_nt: TGTGCCAGCAGCTTAGAACGGTTAGACTCTGGAAACACCATATATTTT
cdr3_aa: CASSLERLDSGNTIYF